Below are 24 T cell receptor beta chains sequenced from a single sample in a study of CD8+CD57+ T cells in acquired aplastic anemia. The TCR beta profiling, which covered VDJ combination and CDR3 sequence, was carried out using genomic DNA as the template. One entry per CDR3 protein, called by TCRdb with MiXCR from the reads. The sample holds hundreds of thousands of distinct CDR3 sequences, about a third seen once. All patients picked for sequencing had shown, by flow cytometry, an expansion of CD8+CD57+ cells. The material sequenced was sorted CD4+, CD8+, or CD8+CD57+ T cells (not recorded which) from PBMCs. The receptors were gathered from a human donor with aplastic anemia.

The rearrangement uses TRBV5-6 and TRBJ2-3; the D is unclear. Looked up from germline, CDR1 is SGHDT and CDR2 is YYEEEE. The CDR3 runs 14 residues. Trimming took off 0 bases at V and 0 bases at J, with 5 bases between the two ends. CDR3 sequence: CASSLARSTDTQYF. Written as DNA, the CDR3 is TGTGCCAGCAGCTTGGCGAGGAGCACAGATACGCAGTATTTT.

A remark on this clonotype: In this CDR3 the conserved last residue, phenylalanine or tryptophan, is missing, so a read error is likely. The chain carries TRBV11-1 and TRBJ2-7, with a tentative D call TRBD1 (6 bases). This CDR3 has 16 amino acids. CDR1 and CDR2 (germline): SGHAT, FQDESV (reference sequence). The CDR3 DNA reads TGCGCCAGCAGCCCCGCCCCGGGACACCGAGCCTACGAGCAGTACCTC. It specifies CASSPAPGHRAYEQYL.

The chain has TRBV5-1 and TRBJ1-1; TRBD1 might be the D (5 bases). CDR1 SGHRS and CDR2 YFSETQ come from the germline V gene. There are 14 residues in the CDR3. V was trimmed by 4 bases and J by 3 bases, leaving 13 bases between them. The CDR3 DNA is TGCGCCAGCAGCCCGCTAGGGGAGGACACTGAAGCTTTCTTT. This sequence encodes CASSPLGEDTEAFF.

This chain links TRBV10-3 with TRBJ1-1; tentatively, D is TRBD1 (5 bases). Germline V gene sequence: CDR1 ENHRY, CDR2 SYGVKD. This CDR3 has 10 residues. Trimming shortened V by 3 bases and J by 10 bases, and 6 bases separated the two germline ends. The CDR3 reads CAISEQVAFF. CDR3 bases: TGTGCCATCAGTGAACAGGTAGCTTTCTTT.

The chain uses TRBV6-1 and TRBJ1-5, with D unclear. The CDR3 is made up of 13 amino acids. CDR1 and CDR2 from the germline V gene are MNHNS and SASEGT. V was clipped by 3 bases and J by 10 bases, with 13 bases between them. The DNA for the CDR3 is TGTGCCAGCAGTGAGGGTGGTGTGTTTCCCCAGCATTTT. The encoded protein is CASSEGGVFPQHF.

This clonotype occurred many times. The J gene is TRBJ2-1, the V gene TRBV7-2, with no clear D. The CDR3 has 13 residues. The germline V and J ends were trimmed by 2 bases and 5 bases, with 7 bases remaining between them. Germline CDR1 SGHTA, CDR2 FQGNSA. The CDR3 region has the DNA TGTGCCAGCAGCTTATCCCTCGACAATGAGCAGTTCTTC. Encoded protein: CASSLSLDNEQFF.

This clonotype has more than one count but fewer than ten. The V call is TRBV15, the J call TRBJ1-2; D uncertain. V lost 2 bases and J lost 2, with 6 bases in between. The CDR3 loop spans 13 amino acids. The germline V gene encodes CDR1 LNHNV and CDR2 YYDKDF (reference sequence). CDR3 sequence reads: CATSRPGNYGYTF. CDR3 DNA: TGTGCCACCAGCAGACCTGGGAACTATGGCTACACCTTC.

This clonotype was counted only a few times. The chain couples TRBV6-1 to TRBJ1-2, with D hard to call. Trimming took 2 bases from V and 8 from J, leaving 12 bases between them. Looked up from germline, CDR1 is MNHNS and CDR2 is SASEGT. The CDR3 has 13 residues. The CDR3 sequence: CASSEIERWGYTF. DNA for the CDR3: TGTGCCAGCAGTGAAATCGAACGGTGGGGCTACACCTTC.

The chain links TRBV6-4 to TRBJ1-1, with D possibly being TRBD1 (6 bases). CDR1 and CDR2 from the germline V gene are MRHNA and SNTAGT. The CDR3 extends over 13 amino acids. V was clipped by 9 bases and J by 3 bases, with 14 bases between them. This chain's CDR3 is CASRTAYYTEAFF. Here the CDR3 DNA reads TGTGCCAGTAGGACAGCCTACTACACTGAAGCTTTCTTT.

This clonotype has just a few counts. The rearrangement uses TRBV20-1 and TRBJ1-1, with D possibly matching TRBD1 (6 bases). Germline-derived CDR1 and CDR2 are DFQATT and SNEGSKA (reference sequence). CDR3 length equals 14 residues. V lost 6 bases and J 5 bases, leaving 19 bases between the germline ends. The CDR3 region has the DNA TGCAGTGCGGCGGGGGGGGCTGAAGAGACTGAAGCTTTCTTT. Its translation is CSAAGGAEETEAFF.

About this clonotype: Germline and junction disagree at one end, which may indicate a read error. V is TRBV7-3 and J is TRBJ1-1; 7 nucleotides line up with TRBD1. This CDR3 is 13 amino acids long. Germline lookup yields CDR1 SGHTA and CDR2 FQGTGA. The CDR3 region is CASSSDRVAEALF. CDR3 DNA: TGTGCCAGCAGCTCTGACAGGGTTGCTGAAGCTCTCTTT. Full variable domain (missing parts from reference TRBV7-3 and TRBJ1-1): GAGVSQTPSNKVTEKGKYVELRCDPISGHTALYWYRQSLGQGPEFLIYFQGTGAADDSGLPNDRFFAVRPEGSVSTLKIQRTERGDSAVYLCASSSDRVAEALFGQGTRLTVV.

Turning to this clonotype: One junction end does not reproduce the germline sequence, and a read error may be involved. The chain links TRBV24-1 to TRBJ1-1, with a tentative D call TRBD1 (5 bases). This CDR3 comprises 13 residues. The germline V gene has CDR1 KGHDR and CDR2 SFDVKD. This CDR3 reads CATSDPAGPEASF. The CDR3 nucleotides are TGTGCCACCAGTGATCCCGCGGGGCCTGAAGCTTCCTTT.

About this clonotype itself: Sequence at one end of the junction differs from germline and may be a read error. The rearrangement joins TRBV10-3 to TRBJ2-7; 13 positions agree with TRBD2. Germline V gives CDR1 ENHRY, CDR2 SYGVKD. The CDR3 contains 16 residues. The DNA of the CDR3 is TGTGCCAGCAGTTTAGGGACTAGCGGGATCTCCTACGAGCAGTACTTC. This sequence encodes CASSLGTSGISYEQYF.

The chain combines TRBV2 with TRBJ2-7; the match to TRBD2 covers 11 bases. Germline CDR1 and CDR2: SNHLY and FYNNEI. V lost 7 bases to trimming and J lost 5 bases; unmatched junction nucleotides: 7. This CDR3 has 14 residues. The CDR3 protein is CASTRLAGFNEQYF. CDR3 DNA sequence: TGTGCCAGCACTCGACTAGCGGGGTTCAACGAGCAGTACTTC.

V is TRBV20-1 and J is TRBJ2-2; TRBD2 agrees at 10 bases. Losses at the gene ends were 6 bases for V and 7 bases for J; bases not matched to a gene: 8. Germline V gene lookup returns CDR1 DFQATT and CDR2 SNEGSKA (reference sequence). The CDR3 runs to 14 residues. CDR3 DNA: TGCAGTGCGAGAAGCGGGGGGGCCGTCGGGGAGCTGTTTTTT. Translating gives CSARSGGAVGELFF.

This clonotype was picked up many times. The chain recombines TRBV7-9 with TRBJ1-1; weak D call: TRBD1 (5 bases). The CDR3 runs 13 residues. Germline V gene sequence: CDR1 SEHNR, CDR2 FQNEAQ (reference sequence). Trimming took off 2 bases at V and 6 bases at J, with 10 bases between the two ends. The CDR3 sequence: CASSLTGSPEAFF. The CDR3 nucleotides read TGTGCCAGCAGCTTAACAGGTTCTCCTGAAGCTTTCTTT.

This clonotype was seen many times. V and J are TRBV25-1 and TRBJ2-2; no reliable D call. The germline V and J ends were trimmed by 7 bases and 2 bases, with 14 bases remaining between them. The germline CDR1 and CDR2 sequences are MGHDK and SYGVNS. The CDR3 totals 15 residues. CDR3 DNA sequence: TGTGCCAGCACAGATCCCCGGTCAAACACCGGGGAGCTGTTTTTT. Its translation is CASTDPRSNTGELFF.

This clonotype was seen at least ten times. The chain carries TRBV29-1 and TRBJ2-7; no definite D call. The germline CDR1 and CDR2 sequences are SQVTM and ANQGSEA. Trimming stripped 4 bases from V and 5 bases from J, with 9 bases between. The CDR3 contains 11 residues. CDR3 nucleotide sequence: TGCAGCGTTGCTGGGCAGGACGAGCAGTACTTC. Protein: CSVAGQDEQYF.

The chain recombines TRBV7-8 with TRBJ2-7, with D tentatively TRBD1 (6 bases). The CDR3 has 15 residues. Germline CDR1 and CDR2: SGHVS and FQNEAQ. Trimming left V 5 bases short and J 4 bases short, with 18 bases between. CDR3 region: CASSLGTRELYEQYF. The CDR3 bases are TGTGCCAGCAGCCTAGGGACACGAGAATTATACGAGCAGTACTTC.

Remarks on this clonotype: Given a much more abundant clone one base away, this may be a read error. The chain uses TRBV7-2 and TRBJ1-5; unclear D gene. CDR1 and CDR2 (germline): SGHTA, FQGNSA. This CDR3 has 13 amino acids. DNA for the CDR3: TGTGCCAGCAGCTTATTACTGGAAGGGCCCCGGCATTTT. This gives the protein CASSLLLEGPRHF.

The chain joins TRBV2 to TRBJ1-1; no firm D call. Looked up from germline, CDR1 is SNHLY and CDR2 is FYNNEI. This CDR3 has 14 amino acids. V lost 6 bases and J lost 3, with 14 bases in between. CDR3 protein: CASSARSLDTEAFF. Written as DNA, the CDR3 is TGTGCCAGCAGCGCCAGGTCCCTCGACACTGAAGCTTTCTTT.

The genes are TRBV11-2 and TRBJ2-7; TRBD2 matches at 12 bases. Near its end, the DNA agrees better with TRBJ2-1, so the J call may be wrong. Germline V gene data show CDR1 as SGHAT and CDR2 as FQNNGV. The CDR3 is 17 amino acids. The CDR3 region has the DNA TGTGCCAGCAGCGTTTACCCCCTAGCGGGGGGGCCTGGTGAGCAGTTCTTC. It encodes CASSVYPLAGGPGEQFF.

With regard to this clonotype: An end of the junction differs from the germline gene, which may be a read error. The CDR3 here is CASSLMDLAVRDSYEQYF. DNA of the CDR3: TGCGCCAGCAGCCTCATGGACCTAGCGGTCCGAGACTCCTACGAGCAGTACTTC. The chain combines TRBV25-1 with TRBJ2-7; 7 bases line up with TRBD2. This CDR3 has 18 amino acids. Germline-derived CDR1 and CDR2 are MGHDK and SYGVNS.

This clonotype was detected only a few times. This chain links TRBV20-1 with TRBJ2-7, with D possibly matching TRBD1 (6 bases). Germline V CDR1 and CDR2: DFQATT, SNEGSKA (reference sequence). The CDR3 runs to 15 residues. V gave up 0 bases and J gave up 5 bases, with 17 bases separating them. Written as DNA, the CDR3 is TGCAGTGCTAGAGATCCCACAGGGAACAGGAACGAGCAGTACTTC. It is translated as CSARDPTGNRNEQYF.